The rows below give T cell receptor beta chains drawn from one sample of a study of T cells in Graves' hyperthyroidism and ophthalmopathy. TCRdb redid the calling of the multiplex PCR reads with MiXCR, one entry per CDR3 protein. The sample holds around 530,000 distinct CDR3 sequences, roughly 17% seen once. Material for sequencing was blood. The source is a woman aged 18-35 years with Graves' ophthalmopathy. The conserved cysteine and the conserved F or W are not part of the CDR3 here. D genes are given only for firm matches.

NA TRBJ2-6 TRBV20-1 SARVFTGDSGANVLT
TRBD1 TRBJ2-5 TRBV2 ASSELVTGKETQY
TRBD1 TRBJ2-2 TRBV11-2 ASQGQGTGELF
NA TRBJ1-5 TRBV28 ASSYNGPQH
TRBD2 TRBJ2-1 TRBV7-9 ASSLGLAGGPGNEQF
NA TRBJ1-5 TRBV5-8 ASSLAYGNQPQH
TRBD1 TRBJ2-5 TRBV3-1 ASSQVTGGSQETQY
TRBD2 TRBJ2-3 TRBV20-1 SAGLAGRTDTQY
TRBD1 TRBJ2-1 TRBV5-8 ASSSLRGPSSYNEQF
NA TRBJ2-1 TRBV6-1 ASSSTGYSSYNEQF
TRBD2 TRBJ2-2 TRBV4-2 ASSQGGSGTGGELF
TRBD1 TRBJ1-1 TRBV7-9 ASSPQGVSSEAF
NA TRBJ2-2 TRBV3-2 ASRGSGYTGELF
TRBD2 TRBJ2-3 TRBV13 ASSAGFGRGADTQY
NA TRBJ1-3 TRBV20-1 SAIRWDYSGNTIY
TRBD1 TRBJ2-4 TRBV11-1 ASSLVRGDRNIQY
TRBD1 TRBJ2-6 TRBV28 ASSPRQGARSGANVLT
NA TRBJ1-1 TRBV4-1 ASSRVQGGTTEAF
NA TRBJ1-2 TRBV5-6 ASSLVRRGYGYT
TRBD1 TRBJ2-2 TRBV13 ASSGGTGPTGELF
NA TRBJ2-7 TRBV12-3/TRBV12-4 ASSLQNTGNEQY
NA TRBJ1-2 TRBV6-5 ASSYGDSVT
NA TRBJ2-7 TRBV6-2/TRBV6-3 ASRYADEQY
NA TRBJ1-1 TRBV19 ASSIRPGQMNTEAF
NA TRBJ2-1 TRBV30 AWSDSPLSSYNEQF
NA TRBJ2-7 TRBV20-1 SASGGNSYEQY
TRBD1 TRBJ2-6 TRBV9 ASSVGQGAGANVLT
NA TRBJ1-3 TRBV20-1 SARGLAGDGNTIY
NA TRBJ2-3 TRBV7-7 ASSPDYASADTQY
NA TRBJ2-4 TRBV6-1 ASSVFVRDQKNIQY
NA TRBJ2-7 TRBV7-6 ASSFALFSYEQY
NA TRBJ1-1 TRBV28 ASSLRGERTEAF
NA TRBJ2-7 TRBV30 AWSFGREGVYEQY
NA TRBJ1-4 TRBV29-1 SVVVGLGNEKLF
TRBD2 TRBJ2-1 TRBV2 ASSDIAGGGTLPYNEQF
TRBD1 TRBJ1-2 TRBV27 ASSLSTGSGYT
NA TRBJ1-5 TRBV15 ATSSRDNNQPQH
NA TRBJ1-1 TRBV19 ASSTLDGGTEAF
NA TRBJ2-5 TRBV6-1 ASSEATGWETQY
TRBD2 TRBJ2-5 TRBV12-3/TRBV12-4 ASSFASGEQETQY
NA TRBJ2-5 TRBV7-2 ASSFRRGQETQY
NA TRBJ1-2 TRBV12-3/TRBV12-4 ASSAGPRRVDGYT
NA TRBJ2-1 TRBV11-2 ASSQTGLSYNEQF
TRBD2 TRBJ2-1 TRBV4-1 ASSQEGTSDKSSYNEQF
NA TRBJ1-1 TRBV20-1 SAWRGEMNTEAF
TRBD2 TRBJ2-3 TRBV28 ASIRTGRSTDTQY
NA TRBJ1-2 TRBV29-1 SVEVEVDYGYT
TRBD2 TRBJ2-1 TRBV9 ASSGWEGRHNEQF
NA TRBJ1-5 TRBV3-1 ASSQERGDNQPQH
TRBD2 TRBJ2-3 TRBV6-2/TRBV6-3 ATIAGAMYTQY
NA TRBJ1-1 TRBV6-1 ASTQSVVIAEAF
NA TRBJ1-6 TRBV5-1 ASSYLWTGNSPLH
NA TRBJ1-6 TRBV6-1 ASSEGLNNSPLH
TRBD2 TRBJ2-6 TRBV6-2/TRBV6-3 ASTLTSGTFDGANVLT
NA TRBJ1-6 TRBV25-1 ASSDLGGFVPLH
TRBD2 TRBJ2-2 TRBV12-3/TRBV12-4 ASSSPSGVYTGELF
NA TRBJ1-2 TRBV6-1 ASEAGQNYGYT
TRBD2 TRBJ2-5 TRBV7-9 AEGSSGGKETQY
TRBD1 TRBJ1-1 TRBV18 ASSPAGGYTEAF
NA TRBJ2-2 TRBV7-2 ASSLEGPSASGELF